This record covers a single TCR beta chain. Authors' processing steps: Estimation of nucleated cell counts relied on the amplification of reference gene primers. TCRdb keeps only in-frame clones here, not all; method: immunoSEQ multiplex PCR. V, J and clone size derive from that table, while D and trimming were established from the DNA sequence. The sample lists 26,000 or so clones, about 92% occurring once. The sample is drawn from a study of blood T cell repertoires in COVID-19. Study at large: COVID-19 samples collected from the United States, Italy and Spain covered acute and convalescent phases. From T cells, B-cell-depleted T cells, or PBMCs came the material, which was cDNA or gDNA.

The germline V gene has CDR1 SGHRS and CDR2 YFSETQ. Trimming at V came to 0 bases and at J to 9 bases, leaving 9 bases not matched to a gene. This CDR3 spans 15 amino acids. The clonotype comes from a human donor in a cohort sampled during active COVID-19. The rearrangement uses TRBV5-1 and TRBJ2-1, with 7 bases matching TRBD1. Source material: peripheral blood. The CDR3 spells CASSLGGRGTGEQFF. The CDR3 region has the DNA TGCGCCAGCAGCTTGGGGGGCAGGGGGACGGGTGAGCAGTTCTTC.